This TCR beta chain was sequenced in a study of cytomegalovirus exposure and HLA in healthy donors. PCR involved 60 Vbeta and 13 Jbeta primers. TCRdb's table, derived via immunoSEQ multiplex PCR, lists solely in-frame clones and lacks some. The sample holds 100,000 to 150,000 clones, 80% seen once. In germline, CDR1 is SGHNT, CDR2 YYREEE (reference sequence). The germline V and J ends were trimmed by 5 bases and 8 bases, with 13 bases remaining between them. The CDR3 runs 13 residues. Study conclusions and caveats: CMV serostatus was the sole immune exposure data available.

Note on this clone: Antigen unknown.

The rearrangement links TRBV5-4 to TRBJ1-4, with a possible D match to TRBD1 (5 bases). The sequence was collected from a male donor in good health and CMV-seronegative. Material for sequencing was PBMCs. The CDR3 here is CASSRGAREKLFF. CDR3 coding DNA: TGTGCCAGCAGTAGGGGCGCGAGAGAAAAACTGTTTTTT.